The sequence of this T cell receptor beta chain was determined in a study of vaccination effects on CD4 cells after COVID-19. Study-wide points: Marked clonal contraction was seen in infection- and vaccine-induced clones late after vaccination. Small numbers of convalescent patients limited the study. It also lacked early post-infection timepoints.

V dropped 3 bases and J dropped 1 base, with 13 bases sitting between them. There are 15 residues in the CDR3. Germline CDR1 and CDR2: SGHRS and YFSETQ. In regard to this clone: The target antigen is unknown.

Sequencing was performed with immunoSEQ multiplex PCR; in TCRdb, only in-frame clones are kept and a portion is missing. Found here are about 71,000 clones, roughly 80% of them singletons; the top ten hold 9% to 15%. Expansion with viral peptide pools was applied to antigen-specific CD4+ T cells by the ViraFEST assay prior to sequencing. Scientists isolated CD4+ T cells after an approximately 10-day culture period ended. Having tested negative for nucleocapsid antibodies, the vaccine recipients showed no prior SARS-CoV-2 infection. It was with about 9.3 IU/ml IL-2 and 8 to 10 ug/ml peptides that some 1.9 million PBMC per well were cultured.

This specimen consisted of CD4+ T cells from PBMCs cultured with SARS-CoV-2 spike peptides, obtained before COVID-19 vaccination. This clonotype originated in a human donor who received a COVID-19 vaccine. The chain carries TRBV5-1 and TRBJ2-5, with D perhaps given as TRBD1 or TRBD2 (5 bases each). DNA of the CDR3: TGCGCCAGCAGCTACTATGGGACGGTCCAAGAGACCCAGTACTTC. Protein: CASSYYGTVQETQYF.